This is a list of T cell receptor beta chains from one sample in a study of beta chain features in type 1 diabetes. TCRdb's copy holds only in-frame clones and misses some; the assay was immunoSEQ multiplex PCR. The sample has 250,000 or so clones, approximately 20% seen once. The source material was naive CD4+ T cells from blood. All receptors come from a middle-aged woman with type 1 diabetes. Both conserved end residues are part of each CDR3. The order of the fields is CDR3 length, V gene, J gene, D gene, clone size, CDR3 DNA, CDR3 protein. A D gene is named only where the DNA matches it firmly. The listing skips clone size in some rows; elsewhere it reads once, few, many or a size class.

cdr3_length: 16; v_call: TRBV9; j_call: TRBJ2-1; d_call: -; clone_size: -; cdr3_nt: TGTGCCAGCAGCGCCCTTCGGGACATAAGGTACAATGAGCAGTTCTTC; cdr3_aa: CASSALRDIRYNEQFF
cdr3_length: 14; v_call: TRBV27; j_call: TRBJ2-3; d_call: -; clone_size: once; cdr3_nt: TGTGCCAGCAGTTTAGCGGAGGCGGAAGATACGCAGTATTTT; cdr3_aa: CASSLAEAEDTQYF
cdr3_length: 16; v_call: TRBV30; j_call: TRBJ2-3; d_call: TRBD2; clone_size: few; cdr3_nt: TGTGCCTGGAGTGTTCAAATTAGCGGGAGGACAGATACGCAGTATTTT; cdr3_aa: CAWSVQISGRTDTQYF
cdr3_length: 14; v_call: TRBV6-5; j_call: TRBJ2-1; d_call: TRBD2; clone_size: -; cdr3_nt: TGTGCCAGCAGTTCGGGACTAGCGAGGGATGAGCAGTTCTTC; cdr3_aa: CASSSGLARDEQFF
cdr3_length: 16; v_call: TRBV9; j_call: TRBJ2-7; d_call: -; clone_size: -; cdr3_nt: TGTGCCAGCAGCCCTCAAGGGAGCGCCGTAGGGAACGAGCAGTACTTC; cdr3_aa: CASSPQGSAVGNEQYF
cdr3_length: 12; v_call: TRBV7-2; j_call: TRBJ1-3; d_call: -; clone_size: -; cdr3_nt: TGTGCCAGCAGCTCTTATGGAAACACCATATATTTT; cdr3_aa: CASSSYGNTIYF
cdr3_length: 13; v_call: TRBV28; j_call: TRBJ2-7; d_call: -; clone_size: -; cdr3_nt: TGTGCCAGCAGCCAAAGGGGGAACTACGAGCAGTACTTC; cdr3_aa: CASSQRGNYEQYF
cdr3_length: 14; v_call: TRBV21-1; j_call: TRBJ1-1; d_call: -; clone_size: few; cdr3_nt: TGTGCCAGCAGCAACTATTGGTTGAACACTGAAGCTTTCTTT; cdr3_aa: CASSNYWLNTEAFF
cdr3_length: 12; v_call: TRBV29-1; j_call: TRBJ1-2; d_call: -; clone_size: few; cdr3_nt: TGCAGCGTAAGCGCTCCTAACTATGGCTACACCTTC; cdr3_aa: CSVSAPNYGYTF
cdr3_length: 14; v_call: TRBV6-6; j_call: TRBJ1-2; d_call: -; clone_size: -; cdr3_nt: TGTGCCAGCACCCCTGGGGGCACCAACTATGGCTACACCTTC; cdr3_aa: CASTPGGTNYGYTF
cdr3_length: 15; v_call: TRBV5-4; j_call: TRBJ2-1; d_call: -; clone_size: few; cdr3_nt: TGTGCCAGCAGCCATCGAAGAGCGGCATACAATGAGCAGTTCTTC; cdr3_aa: CASSHRRAAYNEQFF
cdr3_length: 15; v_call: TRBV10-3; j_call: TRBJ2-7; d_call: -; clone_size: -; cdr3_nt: TGTGCCATCAGTGAGTCGGGTGGAGAGGTCTACGAGCAGTACTTC; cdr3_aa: CAISESGGEVYEQYF
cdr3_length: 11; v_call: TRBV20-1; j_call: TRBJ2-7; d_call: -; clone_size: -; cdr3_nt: TGCAGTGCGAGAGGGGGGGGCATGCAGTACTTC; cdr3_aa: CSARGGGMQYF
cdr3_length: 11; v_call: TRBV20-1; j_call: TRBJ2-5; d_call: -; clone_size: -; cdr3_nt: TGCAGTGCAGGGGGAGAAGGGACCCAGTACTTC; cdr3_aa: CSAGGEGTQYF
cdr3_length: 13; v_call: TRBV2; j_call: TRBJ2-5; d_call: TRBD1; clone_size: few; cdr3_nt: TGTGCCAGCAGTACAGGGGGCGCGAAGACCCAGTACTTC; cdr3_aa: CASSTGGAKTQYF
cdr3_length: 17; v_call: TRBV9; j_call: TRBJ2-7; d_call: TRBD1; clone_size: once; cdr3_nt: TGTGCCAGCAGCGTAGGCCCGACCGGGACAGCAACCTACGAGCAGTACTTC; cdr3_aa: CASSVGPTGTATYEQYF
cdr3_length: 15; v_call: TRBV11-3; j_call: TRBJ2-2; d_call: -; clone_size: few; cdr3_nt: TGTGCCAGCAGCGGGACTCCCCATGACGCCGGGGAGCTGTTTTTT; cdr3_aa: CASSGTPHDAGELFF
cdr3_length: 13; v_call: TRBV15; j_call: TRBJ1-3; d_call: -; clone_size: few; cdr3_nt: TGTGCCACCAGCAGAGACGGGGGAAACACCATATATTTT; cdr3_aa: CATSRDGGNTIYF
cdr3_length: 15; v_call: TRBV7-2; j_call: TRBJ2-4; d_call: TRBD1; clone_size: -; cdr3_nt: TGTGCCAGCAGCTCGTTGTCCAGGGGGTTAAACATTCAGTACTTC; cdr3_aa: CASSSLSRGLNIQYF
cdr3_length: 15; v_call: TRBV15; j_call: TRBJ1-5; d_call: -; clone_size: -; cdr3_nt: TGTGCCACCAGCAGAGATCGGTCAGGTGATCAGCCCCAGCATTTT; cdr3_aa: CATSRDRSGDQPQHF
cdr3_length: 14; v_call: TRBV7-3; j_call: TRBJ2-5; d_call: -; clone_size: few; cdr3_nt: TGTGCCAGCAGCCCCCCGGACACGCAAGAGACCCAGTACTTC; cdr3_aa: CASSPPDTQETQYF
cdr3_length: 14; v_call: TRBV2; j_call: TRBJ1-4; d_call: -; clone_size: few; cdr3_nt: TGTGCCAGCAGTCCCCGACAGAGAGGTGAAAAACTGTTTTTT; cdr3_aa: CASSPRQRGEKLFF
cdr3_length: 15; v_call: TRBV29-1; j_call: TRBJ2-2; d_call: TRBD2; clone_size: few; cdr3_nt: TGCAGCGGAGGGCAACGGGAGGAGGGTAACGGGGAGCTGTTTTTT; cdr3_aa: CSGGQREEGNGELFF
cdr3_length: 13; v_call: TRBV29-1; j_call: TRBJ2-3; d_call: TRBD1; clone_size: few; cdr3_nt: TGCAGCTCCATGGGACAGAGCACAGATACGCAGTATTTT; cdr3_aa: CSSMGQSTDTQYF
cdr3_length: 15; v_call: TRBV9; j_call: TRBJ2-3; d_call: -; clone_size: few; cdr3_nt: TGTGCCAGCAGCGTAGTTGGGGAGGGCACAGATACGCAGTATTTT; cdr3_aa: CASSVVGEGTDTQYF
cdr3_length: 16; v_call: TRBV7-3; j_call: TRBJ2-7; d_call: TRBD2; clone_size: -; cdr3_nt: TGTGCCAGCAGCTTAACGGGGGGACTACCATCTAACGAGCAGTACTTC; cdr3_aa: CASSLTGGLPSNEQYF
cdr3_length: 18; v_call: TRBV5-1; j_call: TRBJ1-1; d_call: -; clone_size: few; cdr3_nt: TGCGCCAGCAGCTTGGCCTCGGGGGGGGCGCGTCTTACCGAAGAAGCTTTCTTT; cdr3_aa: CASSLASGGARLTEEAFF
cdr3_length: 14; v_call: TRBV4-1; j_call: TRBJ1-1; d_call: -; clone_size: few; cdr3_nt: TGCGCCAGCAGCCAACCAGGGGTGAACACTGAAGCTTTCTTT; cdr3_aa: CASSQPGVNTEAFF
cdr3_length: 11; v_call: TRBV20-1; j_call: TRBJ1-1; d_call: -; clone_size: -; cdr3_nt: TGCAGTGCTCCAGTTAACACTGAAGCTTTCTTT; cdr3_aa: CSAPVNTEAFF
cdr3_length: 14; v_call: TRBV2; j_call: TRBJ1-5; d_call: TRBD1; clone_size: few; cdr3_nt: TGTGCCAGCAGCGGACAGGGGCGCAATCAGCCCCAGCATTTT; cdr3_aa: CASSGQGRNQPQHF
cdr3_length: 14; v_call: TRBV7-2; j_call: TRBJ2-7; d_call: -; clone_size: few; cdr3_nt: TGTGCCAGCAGAGGGACTTTTTTTCCCTACGAGCAGTACTTC; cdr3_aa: CASRGTFFPYEQYF
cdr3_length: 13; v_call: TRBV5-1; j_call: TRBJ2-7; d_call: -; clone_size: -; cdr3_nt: TGCGCCAGCAGCGGCGACGGGAACAACGAGCAGTACTTC; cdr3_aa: CASSGDGNNEQYF
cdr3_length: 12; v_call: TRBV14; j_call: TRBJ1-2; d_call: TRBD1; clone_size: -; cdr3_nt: TGTGCCAGCAGCTTGCGGACAGGCCGCTACACCTTC; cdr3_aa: CASSLRTGRYTF
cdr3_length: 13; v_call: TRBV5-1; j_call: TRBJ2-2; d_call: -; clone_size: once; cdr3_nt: TGCGCCAGCAGCTTGGTGGCTTCCGGGGAGCTGTTTTTT; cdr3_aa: CASSLVASGELFF
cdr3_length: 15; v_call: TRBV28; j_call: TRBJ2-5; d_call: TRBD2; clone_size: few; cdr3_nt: TGTGCCAGCAGCCCATCGGGTAGCGGGAGTCAGACCCAGTACTTC; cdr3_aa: CASSPSGSGSQTQYF
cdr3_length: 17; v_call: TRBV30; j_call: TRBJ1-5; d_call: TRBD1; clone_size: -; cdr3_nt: TGTGCCTGGAGTAGGGGACAGGGAAAGGGACATGAACAGCCCCAGCATTTT; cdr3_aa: CAWSRGQGKGHEQPQHF
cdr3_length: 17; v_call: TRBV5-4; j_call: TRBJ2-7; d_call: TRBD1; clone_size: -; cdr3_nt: TGTGCCAGCAGCTTGATACCCCCGGGACAGGGCTCCTACGAGCAGTACTTC; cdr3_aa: CASSLIPPGQGSYEQYF
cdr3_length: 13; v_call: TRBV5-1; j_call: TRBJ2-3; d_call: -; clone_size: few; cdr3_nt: TGCGCCACCCGAAGGGGTAGCACAGATACGCAGTATTTT; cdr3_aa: CATRRGSTDTQYF
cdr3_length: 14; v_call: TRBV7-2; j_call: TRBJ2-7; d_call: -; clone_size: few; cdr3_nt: TGTGCCAGCAGCTTATATAGCGACCGCTCAAGGCAGTACTTC; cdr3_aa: CASSLYSDRSRQYF
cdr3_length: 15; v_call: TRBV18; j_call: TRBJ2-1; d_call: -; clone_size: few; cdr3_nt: TGTGCCAGCTCACCAGATCAGGGGACCTACAATGAGCAGTTCTTC; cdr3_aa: CASSPDQGTYNEQFF
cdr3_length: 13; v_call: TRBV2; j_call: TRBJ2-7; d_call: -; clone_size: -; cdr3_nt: TGTGCCAGCAGTGGAGTTACGGGCTACGAGCAGTACTTC; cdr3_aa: CASSGVTGYEQYF
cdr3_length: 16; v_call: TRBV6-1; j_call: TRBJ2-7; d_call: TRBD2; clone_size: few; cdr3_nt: TGTGCCAGCAGTGGCCCAGGAGCGGGAGGGACGGGCGAGCAGTACTTC; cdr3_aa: CASSGPGAGGTGEQYF
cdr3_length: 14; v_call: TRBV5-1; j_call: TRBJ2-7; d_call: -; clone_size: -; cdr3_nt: TGCGCCAGCAGCTTGGGACAGGTCGCCTACGAGCAGTACTTC; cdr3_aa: CASSLGQVAYEQYF
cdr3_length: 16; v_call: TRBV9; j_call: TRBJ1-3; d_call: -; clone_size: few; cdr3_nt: TGTGCCAGCAGCGTAGACGTACGACCCTCAGGGAACACCATATATTTT; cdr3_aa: CASSVDVRPSGNTIYF
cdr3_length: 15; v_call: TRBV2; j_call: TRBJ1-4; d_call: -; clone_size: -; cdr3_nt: TGTGCCAGCTATCGGACAGCTGCAACTAATGAAAAACTGTTTTTT; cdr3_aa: CASYRTAATNEKLFF
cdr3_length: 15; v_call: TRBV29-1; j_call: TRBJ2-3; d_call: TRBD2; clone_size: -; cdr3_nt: TGCAGCGTGATGCTAGCGGGAGGGCCTCGTGGTACGCAGTATTTT; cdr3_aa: CSVMLAGGPRGTQYF
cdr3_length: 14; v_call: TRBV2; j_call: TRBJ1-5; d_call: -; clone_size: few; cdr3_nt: TGTGCCAGCAGTCTAGCGCCGCCAGGTCAGCCCCAGCATTTT; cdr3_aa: CASSLAPPGQPQHF
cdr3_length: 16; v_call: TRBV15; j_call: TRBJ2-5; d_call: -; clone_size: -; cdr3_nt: TGTGCCACCAGCAGACCGATAGGGGGATTTACAGAGACCCAGTACTTC; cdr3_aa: CATSRPIGGFTETQYF
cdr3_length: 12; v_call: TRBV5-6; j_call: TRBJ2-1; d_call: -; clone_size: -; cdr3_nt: TGTGCCAGCAGCTTGACAGGGAATGAGCAGTTCTTC; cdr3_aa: CASSLTGNEQFF
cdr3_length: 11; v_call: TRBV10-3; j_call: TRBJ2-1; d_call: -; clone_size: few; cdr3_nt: TGTGCCATCAGTCCGGGGAACGAGCAGTTCTTC; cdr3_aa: CAISPGNEQFF
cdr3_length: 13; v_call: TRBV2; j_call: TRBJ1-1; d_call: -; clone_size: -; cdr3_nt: TGTGCCAGCCCCCCCCTGAGGGGGAATGGAGCTTTCTTT; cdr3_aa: CASPPLRGNGAFF
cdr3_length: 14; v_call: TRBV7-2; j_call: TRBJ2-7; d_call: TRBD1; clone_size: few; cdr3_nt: TGTGCCAGCAGCGTACCGGGACAGGGTTACGAGCAGTACTTC; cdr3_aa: CASSVPGQGYEQYF
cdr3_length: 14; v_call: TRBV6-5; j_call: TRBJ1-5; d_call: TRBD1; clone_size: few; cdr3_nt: TGTGCCAGCAGGGGGACAGGGGACCATCAGCCCCAGCATTTT; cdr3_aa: CASRGTGDHQPQHF
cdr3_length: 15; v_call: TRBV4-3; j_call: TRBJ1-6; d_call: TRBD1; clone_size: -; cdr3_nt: TGCGCCAGCAGCCAAGAACGTGGGACAGACTCACCCCTCCACTTT; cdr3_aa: CASSQERGTDSPLHF
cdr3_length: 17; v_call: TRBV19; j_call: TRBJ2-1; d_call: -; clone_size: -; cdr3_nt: TGTGCCAGTAGTATACGGGGAGGCGACAGAACCTACAATGAGCAGTTCTTC; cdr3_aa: CASSIRGGDRTYNEQFF
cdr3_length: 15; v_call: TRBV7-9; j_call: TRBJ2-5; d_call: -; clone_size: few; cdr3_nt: TGTGCCAGCAGCCCGCAGATGGGGCCCCAAGAGACCCAGTACTTC; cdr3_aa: CASSPQMGPQETQYF
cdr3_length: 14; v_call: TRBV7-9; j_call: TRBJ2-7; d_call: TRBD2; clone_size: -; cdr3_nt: TGTGCCAGCCTCCGGGGCGGGGGGCCCTACGAGCAGTACTTC; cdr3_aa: CASLRGGGPYEQYF
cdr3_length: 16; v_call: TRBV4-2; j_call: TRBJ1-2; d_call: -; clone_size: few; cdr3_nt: TGTGCCAGCAGCCAAGGAGGAGGGTGGGGATTGGAAGGCTACACCTTC; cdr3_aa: CASSQGGGWGLEGYTF